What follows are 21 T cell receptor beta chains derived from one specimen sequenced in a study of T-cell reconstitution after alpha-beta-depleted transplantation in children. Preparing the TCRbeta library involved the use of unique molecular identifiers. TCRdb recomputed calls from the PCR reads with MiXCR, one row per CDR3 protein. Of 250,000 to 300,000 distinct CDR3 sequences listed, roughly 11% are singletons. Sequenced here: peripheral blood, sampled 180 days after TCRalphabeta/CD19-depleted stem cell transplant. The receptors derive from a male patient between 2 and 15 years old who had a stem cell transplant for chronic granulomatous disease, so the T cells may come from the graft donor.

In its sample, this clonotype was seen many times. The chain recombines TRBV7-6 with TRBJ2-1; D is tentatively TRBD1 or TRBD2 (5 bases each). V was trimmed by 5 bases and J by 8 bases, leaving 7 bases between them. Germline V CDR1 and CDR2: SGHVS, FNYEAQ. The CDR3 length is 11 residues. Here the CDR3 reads CASSTGHEQFF. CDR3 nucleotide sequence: TGTGCCAGCAGCACGGGACATGAGCAGTTCTTC.

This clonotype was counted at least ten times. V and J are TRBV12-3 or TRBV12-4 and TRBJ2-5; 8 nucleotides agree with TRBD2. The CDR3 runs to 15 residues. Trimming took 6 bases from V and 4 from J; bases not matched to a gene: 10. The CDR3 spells CASSLFRGGAETQYF. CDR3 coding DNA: TGTGCCAGCAGCCTTTTTCGGGGGGGCGCAGAGACCCAGTACTTC.

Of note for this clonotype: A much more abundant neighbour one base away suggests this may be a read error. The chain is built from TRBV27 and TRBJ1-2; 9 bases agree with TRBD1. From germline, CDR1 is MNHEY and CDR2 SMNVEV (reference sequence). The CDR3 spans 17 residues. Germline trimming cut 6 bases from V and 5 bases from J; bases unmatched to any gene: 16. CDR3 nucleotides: TGTGCCAGCAGATCCACTCCTCAGACAGGGGGTATTTATGGCTACACCTTC. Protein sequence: CASRSTPQTGGIYGYTF.

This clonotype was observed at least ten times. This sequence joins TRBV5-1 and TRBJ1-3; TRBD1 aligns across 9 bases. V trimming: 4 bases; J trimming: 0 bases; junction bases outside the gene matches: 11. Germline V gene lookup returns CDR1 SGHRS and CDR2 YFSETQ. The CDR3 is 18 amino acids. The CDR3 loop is CASSQGTGTGYSGNTIYF. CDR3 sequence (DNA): TGCGCCAGCAGCCAAGGGACAGGGACGGGTTACTCTGGAAACACCATATATTTT.

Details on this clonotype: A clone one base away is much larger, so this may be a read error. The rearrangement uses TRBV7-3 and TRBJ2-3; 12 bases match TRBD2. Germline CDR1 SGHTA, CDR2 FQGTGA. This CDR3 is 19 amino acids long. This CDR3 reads CASNLRAPSSSGRADTQYF. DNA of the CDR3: TGTGCCAGCAACTTAAGGGCCCCCTCATCTAGCGGGAGGGCGGATACGCAGTATTTT.

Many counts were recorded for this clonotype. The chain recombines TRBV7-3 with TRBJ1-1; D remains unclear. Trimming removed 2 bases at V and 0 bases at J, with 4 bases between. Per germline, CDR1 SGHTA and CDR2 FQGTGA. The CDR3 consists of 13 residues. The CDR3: CASSLAMNTEAFF. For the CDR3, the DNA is TGTGCCAGCAGCTTAGCAATGAACACTGAAGCTTTCTTT.

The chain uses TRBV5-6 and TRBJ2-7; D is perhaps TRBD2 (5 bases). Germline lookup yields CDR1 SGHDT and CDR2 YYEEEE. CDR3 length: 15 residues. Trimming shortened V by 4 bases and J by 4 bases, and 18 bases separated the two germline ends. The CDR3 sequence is CASSGRRRQLYEQYF. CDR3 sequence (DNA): TGTGCCAGCAGCGGGAGAAGGAGACAACTATACGAGCAGTACTTC. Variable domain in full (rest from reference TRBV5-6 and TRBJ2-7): DAGVTQSPTHLIKTRGQQVTLRCSPKSGHDTVSWYQQALGQGPQFIFQYYEEEERQRGNFPDRFSGHQFPNYSSELNVNALLLGDSALYLCASSGRRRQLYEQYFGPGTRLTVT.

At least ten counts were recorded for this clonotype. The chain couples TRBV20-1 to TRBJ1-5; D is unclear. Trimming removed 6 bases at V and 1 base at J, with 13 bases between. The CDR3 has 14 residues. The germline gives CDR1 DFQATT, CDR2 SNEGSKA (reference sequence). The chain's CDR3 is CSAPGRKSNQPQHF. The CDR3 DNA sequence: TGCAGTGCCCCCGGGAGGAAAAGCAATCAGCCCCAGCATTTT.

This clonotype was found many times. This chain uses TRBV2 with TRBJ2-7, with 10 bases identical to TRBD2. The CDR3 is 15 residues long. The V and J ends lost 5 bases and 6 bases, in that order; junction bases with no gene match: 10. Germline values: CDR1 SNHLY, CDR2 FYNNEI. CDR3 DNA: TGTGCCAGCAGTAGAGCGGGAGGGCAGGTCGGCGAGCAGTACTTC. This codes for CASSRAGGQVGEQYF.

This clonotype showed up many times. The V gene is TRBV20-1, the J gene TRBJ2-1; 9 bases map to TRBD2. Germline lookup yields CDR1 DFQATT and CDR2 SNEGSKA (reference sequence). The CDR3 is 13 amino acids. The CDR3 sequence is CSLNSGGDNEQFF. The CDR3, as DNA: TGCAGCCTTAATAGCGGGGGAGACAATGAGCAGTTCTTC.

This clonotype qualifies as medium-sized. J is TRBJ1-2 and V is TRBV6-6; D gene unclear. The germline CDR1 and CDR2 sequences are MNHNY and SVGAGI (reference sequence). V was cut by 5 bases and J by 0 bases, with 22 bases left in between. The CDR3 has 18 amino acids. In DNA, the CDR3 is TGTGCCAGCAGTCCTTCGCTCGGGCCTCTGGGCTCTAACTATGGCTACACCTTC. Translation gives CASSPSLGPLGSNYGYTF.

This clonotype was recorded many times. The chain's CDR3 is CASSLTGGGGYTF. CDR3 bases: TGTGCCAGCAGCCTCACAGGGGGCGGGGGCTACACCTTC. V gene TRBV12-3 or TRBV12-4 combines with J gene TRBJ1-2; 9 bases are a match to TRBD1. The CDR3 runs 13 residues. V was clipped by 6 bases and J by 8 bases; unmatched bases: 7.

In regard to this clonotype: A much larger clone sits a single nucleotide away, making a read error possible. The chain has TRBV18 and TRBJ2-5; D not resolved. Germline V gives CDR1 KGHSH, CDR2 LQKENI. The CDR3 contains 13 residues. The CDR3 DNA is TGTGCCAGCTCCCCACCGGTTAAACAGACCCAGTACTTC. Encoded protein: CASSPPVKQTQYF.

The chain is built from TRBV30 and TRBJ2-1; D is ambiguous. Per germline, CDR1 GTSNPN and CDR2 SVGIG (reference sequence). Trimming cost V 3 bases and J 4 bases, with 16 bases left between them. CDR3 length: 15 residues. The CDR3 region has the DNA TGTGCCTGGAGGGCCTTCTTCGAGAGGTACAATGAGCAGTTCTTC. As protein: CAWRAFFERYNEQFF.

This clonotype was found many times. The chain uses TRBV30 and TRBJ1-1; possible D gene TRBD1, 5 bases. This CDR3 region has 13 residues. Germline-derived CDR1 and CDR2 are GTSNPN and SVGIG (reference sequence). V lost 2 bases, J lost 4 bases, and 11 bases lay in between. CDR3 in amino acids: CAWSKGLVTEAFF. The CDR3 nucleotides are TGTGCCTGGAGTAAGGGGTTGGTCACTGAAGCTTTCTTT. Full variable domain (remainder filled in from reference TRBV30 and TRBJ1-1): SQTIHQWPATLVQPVGSPLSLECTVEGTSNPNLYWYRQAAGRGLQLLFYSVGIGQISSEVPQNLSASRPQDRQFILSSKKLLLSDSGFYLCAWSKGLVTEAFFGQGTRLTVV.

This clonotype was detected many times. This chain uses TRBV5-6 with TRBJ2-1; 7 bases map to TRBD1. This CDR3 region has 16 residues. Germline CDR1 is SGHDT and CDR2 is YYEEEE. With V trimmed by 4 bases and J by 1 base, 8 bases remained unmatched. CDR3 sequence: CASSENPQGSYNEQFF. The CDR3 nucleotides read TGTGCCAGCAGCGAAAACCCACAGGGGTCCTACAATGAGCAGTTCTTC.

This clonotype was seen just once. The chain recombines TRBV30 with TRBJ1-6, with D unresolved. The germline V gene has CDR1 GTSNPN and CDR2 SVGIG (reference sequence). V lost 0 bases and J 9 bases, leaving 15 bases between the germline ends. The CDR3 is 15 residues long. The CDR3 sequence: CAWSVREGRISPLHF. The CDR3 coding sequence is TGTGCCTGGAGTGTACGAGAAGGACGGATTTCACCCCTCCACTTT.

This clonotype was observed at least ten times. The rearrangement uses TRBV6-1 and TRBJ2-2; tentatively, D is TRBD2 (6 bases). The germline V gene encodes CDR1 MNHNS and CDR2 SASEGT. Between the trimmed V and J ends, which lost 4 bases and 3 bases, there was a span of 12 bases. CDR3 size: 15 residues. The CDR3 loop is CASSVGGGYTGELFF. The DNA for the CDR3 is TGTGCCAGCAGTGTAGGTGGAGGGTACACCGGGGAGCTGTTTTTT.

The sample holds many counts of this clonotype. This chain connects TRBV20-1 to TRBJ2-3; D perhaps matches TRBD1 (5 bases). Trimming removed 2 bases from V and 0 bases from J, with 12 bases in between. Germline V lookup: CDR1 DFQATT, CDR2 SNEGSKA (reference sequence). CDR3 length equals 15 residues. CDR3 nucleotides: TGCAGTGCTAGAATGGACACCCGAAGCACAGATACGCAGTATTTT. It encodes CSARMDTRSTDTQYF.

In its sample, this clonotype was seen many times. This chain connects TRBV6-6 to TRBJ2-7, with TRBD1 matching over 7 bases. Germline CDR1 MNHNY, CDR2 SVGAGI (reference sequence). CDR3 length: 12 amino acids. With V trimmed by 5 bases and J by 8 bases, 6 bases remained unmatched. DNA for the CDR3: TGTGCCAGCAGTAGGGACAGTAGTAAGCAGTACTTC. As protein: CASSRDSSKQYF.

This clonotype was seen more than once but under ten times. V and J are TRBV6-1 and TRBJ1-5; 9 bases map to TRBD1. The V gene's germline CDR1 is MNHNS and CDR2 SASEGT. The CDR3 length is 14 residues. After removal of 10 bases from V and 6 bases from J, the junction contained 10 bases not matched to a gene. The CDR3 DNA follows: TGTGCCACTAACGAAGGACAGGGGTTTCAGCCCCAGCATTTT. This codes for CATNEGQGFQPQHF.